Given below is one T cell receptor beta chain in context. The sample is drawn from a study of cytomegalovirus exposure and HLA in healthy donors. From germline, CDR1 is SGDLS and CDR2 YYNGEE. V shed 0 bases and J 4 bases; nucleotides not matched to a gene: 5. This CDR3 is built from 15 residues. This PCR relied on a set of 60 Vbeta primers and 13 Jbeta primers. Repertoires were generated with immunoSEQ multiplex PCR, while TCRdb's copy carries only in-frame clones and drops some. This table holds about 190,000 clones, about four fifths found once. The rearrangement links TRBV9 to TRBJ2-7; the match to TRBD2 covers 9 bases. Sample: PBMCs. This TCR derives from a man aged 25 to 45 in good health and CMV-seropositive. The CDR3 sequence is CASSVGASGKYEQYF. The CDR3, as DNA: TGTGCCAGCAGCGTAGGTGCTAGCGGGAAATACGAGCAGTACTTC.